These T cell receptor beta chains were read from a single sample in a study of T cell responses to AZD1222 COVID-19 vaccine. Libraries were prepared by immunoSEQ multiplex PCR; TCRdb keeps only in-frame clonotypes and omits some of them. The sample contains more than 70,000 clones, approximately 88% of which appear only once. The input for sequencing was peripheral blood, taken on day 0 of AZD1222 vaccination. These TCRs come from an adult in good health. Both conserved end residues are part of each CDR3. The D gene is left open where the match is weak. For some rows the clone size is stated as once, few or many, or as a class when expanded; others skip it.

-	TRBV13	TRBJ2-7	-	TGTGCCAGCAGCTCACCAGCTCGTGGGATAGGGCCCTACGAGCAGTACTTC	CASSSPARGIGPYEQYF
-	TRBV5-1	TRBJ2-3	-	TGCGCCAGCAGCCGTCAACTAGAGGATACGCAGTATTTT	CASSRQLEDTQYF
once	TRBV27	TRBJ1-2	-	TGTGCCAGCAGTTTGGAAGGCTATGGCTACACCTTC	CASSLEGYGYTF
-	TRBV7-2	TRBJ2-7	TRBD2	TGTGCCAGCAGAAGAGCGGGAGTGTTCGAGCAGTACTTC	CASRRAGVFEQYF
-	TRBV28	TRBJ1-1	-	TGTGCCAGCACCGACGACGACACTGAAGCTTTCTTT	CASTDDDTEAFF
-	TRBV19	TRBJ2-7	-	TGTGCCAGTAGTAGGGGGGTAGCAGAGTACGAGCAGTACTTC	CASSRGVAEYEQYF
once	TRBV27	TRBJ2-7	-	TGTGCCAGCGGATGGCGGAGGGGACAATTCTACGAGCAGTACTTC	CASGWRRGQFYEQYF
few	TRBV28	TRBJ1-1	TRBD1	TGTGCCAGCAGCCCCGGGACAGTCTATGAAGCTTTCTTT	CASSPGTVYEAFF
-	TRBV6-5	TRBJ1-5	-	TGTGCCAGCAGCCCCGTCCGGGGACCCAATCAGCCCCAGCATTTT	CASSPVRGPNQPQHF
-	TRBV27	TRBJ2-1	-	TGTGCCAGCAGTTCACCCCCGGGACGGCCCTACAATGAGCAGTTCTTC	CASSSPPGRPYNEQFF
-	TRBV24-1	TRBJ2-3	-	TGTGCCACCAGTGAGGCCAGGGCAGGATCCACAGATACGCAGTATTTT	CATSEARAGSTDTQYF
-	TRBV14	TRBJ2-1	-	TGTGCCAGCAGCCCTCGGGTGGCGGGAGAGCAGTTCTTC	CASSPRVAGEQFF
-	TRBV6-6	TRBJ1-6	-	TGTGCCAGCACATGGGGGCCGAGCTCCTATAATTCACCCCTCCACTTT	CASTWGPSSYNSPLHF
-	TRBV10-2	TRBJ1-5	-	TGCGCCAGCTCGGACGATCGGGGTCAGCCCCAGCATTTT	CASSDDRGQPQHF
-	TRBV19	TRBJ1-3	-	TGTGCCAGTGGGACATCTGGAAACACCATATATTTT	CASGTSGNTIYF
-	TRBV9	TRBJ1-4	TRBD1	TGTGCCAGCAGCGCGGGACAGGGTGGGGAAAAACTGTTTTTT	CASSAGQGGEKLFF
-	TRBV28	TRBJ2-3	-	TGTGCCAGCAGTTTAGGCAGGGGCACAGATACGCAGTATTTT	CASSLGRGTDTQYF
-	TRBV19	TRBJ2-3	-	TGTGCCAGTAGTCCAATATCAGTGGGGGATACGCAGTATTTT	CASSPISVGDTQYF
-	TRBV12-3/TRBV12-4	TRBJ2-2	-	TGTGCCAGCAGTACAGGGATGGCCGGGGAGCTGTTTTTT	CASSTGMAGELFF
-	TRBV12-3/TRBV12-4	TRBJ2-7	-	TGTGCCAGCAGCCTCCTCCTCTACGAGCAGTACTTC	CASSLLLYEQYF
-	TRBV5-1	TRBJ1-5	TRBD1	TGCGCCAGCAGCTCTGATGGACAGGGCAATCAGCCCCAGCATTTT	CASSSDGQGNQPQHF
-	TRBV5-5	TRBJ2-5	-	TGTGCCAGCAGCCCCACCGGATATTCCCAAGAGACCCAGTACTTC	CASSPTGYSQETQYF
-	TRBV10-2	TRBJ1-1	-	TGCGCAGCGGGTTGGGGTGGCACTGAAGCTTTCTTT	CAAGWGGTEAFF
few	TRBV6-1	TRBJ2-6	-	TGTGCCAGCAGTGAACGGGGGTCTGGGGCCAACGTCCTGACTTTC	CASSERGSGANVLTF
-	TRBV12-5	TRBJ1-4	-	TGTGCTAGTGGTTTGCAAAGGGAGCCTAATGAAAAACTGTTTTTT	CASGLQREPNEKLFF
-	TRBV29-1	TRBJ2-5	TRBD2	TGCAGCTACGGGACTAGCGTGGGGGAGACCCAGTACTTC	CSYGTSVGETQYF